These 20 T cell receptor beta chains share one sample of origin, sequenced in a study of cytomegalovirus exposure and HLA in healthy donors. It was with 60 Vbeta and 13 Jbeta primers that the PCR ran. The assay was immunoSEQ multiplex PCR, and TCRdb's table has in-frame clones only and misses some. The sample gives about 160,000 clones, around 86% of which show up once; less than 5% is in the top ten. Sequencing used PBMCs. The receptors derive from a man in his fifties in good health and CMV-seropositive.

The chain carries TRBV28 and TRBJ1-2, with TRBD1 identical over 8 bases. Germline assignment: CDR1 MDHEN and CDR2 SYDVKM. The CDR3 covers 14 residues. V gave up 4 bases and J gave up 3 bases; unmatched junction bases: 4. The CDR3 region has the DNA TGTGCCAGCAGTTCCACAGGGGGAGACTATGGCTACACCTTC. Its translation: CASSSTGGDYGYTF.

This chain connects TRBV19 to TRBJ2-1, with 9 bases identical to TRBD2. The ends lost 5 bases at V and 2 bases at J; junction bases unmatched: 4. Germline CDR1 is LNHDA and CDR2 is SQIVND (reference sequence). The CDR3 is 15 amino acids. The CDR3 region is CASSPAGGPYNEQFF. For the CDR3, the DNA is TGTGCCAGTAGTCCGGCGGGGGGGCCCTACAATGAGCAGTTCTTC.

This chain connects TRBV5-4 to TRBJ2-3; perhaps TRBD2 as D (5 bases). V dropped 4 bases and J dropped 0 bases, with 6 bases sitting between them. The CDR3 spans 13 residues. Germline V gene lookup returns CDR1 SGHNT and CDR2 YYREEE (reference sequence). Here the CDR3 DNA reads TGTGCCAGCAGCCGCGGGAGCACAGATACGCAGTATTTT. Translating gives CASSRGSTDTQYF.

Here the CDR3 DNA reads TGTGCCAGCCTAAGAGGGCCCCTATTCGGCTACACCTTC. Protein product: CASLRGPLFGYTF. V gene TRBV28 combines with J gene TRBJ1-2; D unresolved. CDR1 is MDHEN, CDR2 SYDVKM, per germline. The length of the CDR3 is 13 residues. V shed 8 bases and J shed 8 bases, with 18 bases lying between them.

The CDR3 region is CASSPFNRGNYGYTF. CDR3 bases: TGTGCCAGCTCACCATTCAACCGGGGGAACTATGGCTACACCTTC. This rearrangement joins TRBV18 to TRBJ1-2; a possible D gene is TRBD1 (5 bases). The CDR3 is made up of 15 amino acids. Trimming stripped 2 bases from V and 2 bases from J, with 12 bases between. CDR1 is KGHSH, CDR2 LQKENI, per germline.

The chain joins TRBV28 to TRBJ2-3, with D tentatively TRBD2 (7 bases). Germline V gives CDR1 MDHEN, CDR2 SYDVKM. The CDR3 totals 14 residues. V lost 3 bases and J lost 5, with 12 bases in between. The CDR3 DNA is TGTGCCAGCAGTTTGATGGGGGGGCAAGATACGCAGTATTTT. It encodes CASSLMGGQDTQYF.

The DNA of the CDR3 is TGCAGCGCCTTGTATGGTATGGAGGGTGAAGCTTTCTTT. As protein: CSALYGMEGEAFF. The J gene is TRBJ1-1, the V gene TRBV29-1; D is ambiguous. The CDR3 contains 13 residues. The germline V gene encodes CDR1 SQVTM and CDR2 ANQGSEA. Trimming removed 7 bases at V and 7 bases at J, with 19 bases between.

V gene TRBV7-2 combines with J gene TRBJ1-1; D unclear. Trimming took off 1 base at V and 1 base at J, with 7 bases between the two ends. The germline CDR1 and CDR2 sequences are SGHTA and FQGNSA. The CDR3 covers 14 residues. The CDR3 DNA reads TGTGCCAGCAGCTTAGAAGTAGCGAACACTGAAGCTTTCTTT. This encodes CASSLEVANTEAFF.

This clone has a single count. Here the CDR3 reads CASSLGARSSYEQYF. For the CDR3, the DNA is TGTGCCAGCAGCCTCGGAGCGAGGAGCTCCTACGAGCAGTACTTC. This sequence joins TRBV6-5 and TRBJ2-7; D gene unclear. Trimming pared 6 bases from V and 0 bases from J, leaving 15 bases between. The CDR3 sequence is 15 residues long. Germline values: CDR1 MNHEY, CDR2 SVGAGI.

This chain joins TRBV5-4 and TRBJ2-3, with 16 bases matching TRBD2. This CDR3 is 17 amino acids long. The germline V gene encodes CDR1 SGHNT and CDR2 YYREEE (reference sequence). The V gene end was trimmed by 3 bases and the J gene end by 6 bases; junction bases not matched to a gene: 7. The CDR3 spells CASSWGAGLAGGDTQYF. Written as DNA, the CDR3 is TGTGCCAGCAGCTGGGGCGCGGGACTAGCGGGAGGGGATACGCAGTATTTT.

V and J are TRBV28 and TRBJ1-5; no clear D. The CDR3 extends over 16 amino acids. With 3 bases removed from V and 0 bases from J, the gap between germline ends came to 12 bases. Germline V lookup: CDR1 MDHEN, CDR2 SYDVKM. The CDR3 loop is CASSLNRDYSNQPQHF. The CDR3 bases are TGTGCCAGCAGTTTGAATAGAGATTATAGCAATCAGCCCCAGCATTTT.

The rearrangement links TRBV7-9 to TRBJ2-5; D not certain. V was clipped by 1 base and J by 4 bases, with 10 bases between them. CDR3 length equals 14 residues. Germline V gene lookup returns CDR1 SEHNR and CDR2 FQNEAQ (reference sequence). The CDR3 region is CASSLGSGGETQYF. The DNA for the CDR3 is TGTGCCAGCAGCTTAGGATCGGGTGGAGAGACCCAGTACTTC.

This clone has just a few counts. The chain is built from TRBV5-1 and TRBJ2-7, with TRBD2 identical over 10 bases. The junction had 5 bases not matched to a gene; V was cut back by 4 bases and J by 4 bases. This CDR3 is built from 14 residues. Germline V CDR1 and CDR2: SGHRS, YFSETQ. CDR3 coding DNA: TGCGCCAGCAGCCAAACTAGCGGGATTTACGAGCAGTACTTC. Amino acids: CASSQTSGIYEQYF. Complete variable domain (other parts from reference TRBV5-1 and TRBJ2-7): KAGVTQTPRYLIKTRGQQVTLSCSPISGHRSVSWYQQTPGQGLQFLFEYFSETQRNKGNFPGRFSGRQFSNSRSEMNVSTLELGDSALYLCASSQTSGIYEQYFGPGTRLTVT.

The chain has TRBV7-9 and TRBJ2-7; 8 positions match TRBD2. V dropped 1 base and J dropped 7; count of bases not matched to a gene: 6. CDR3 size: 14 residues. Germline assignment: CDR1 SEHNR and CDR2 FQNEAQ (reference sequence). The CDR3 DNA follows: TGTGCCAGCAGCTTAGATGCGGGGGGCAGGGAGCAGTACTTC. Residues: CASSLDAGGREQYF.

V usage is TRBV30 and J usage is TRBJ2-1; TRBD2 matches at 9 bases. The CDR3 sequence is 15 residues long. The V gene end was trimmed by 4 bases and the J gene end by 6 bases; junction bases not matched to a gene: 10. CDR1 is GTSNPN, CDR2 SVGIG, per germline (reference sequence). For the CDR3, the DNA is TGTGCCTGGACATCGTGGCTAGCGGGACCCAATGAGCAGTTCTTC. Its translation is CAWTSWLAGPNEQFF.

This clone was observed a handful of times. The rearrangement uses TRBV11-2 and TRBJ2-7, with TRBD2 as a possible D gene (5 bases). The V and J ends lost 6 bases and 5 bases respectively, with 11 bases between them. The CDR3 runs 12 residues. Per germline, CDR1 SGHAT and CDR2 FQNNGV. CDR3 loop: CASRLLGHEQYF. For the CDR3, the DNA is TGTGCCAGCAGACTACTAGGCCACGAGCAGTACTTC.

This sequence joins TRBV4-3 and TRBJ1-4; 7 bases match TRBD1. After removal of 3 bases from V and 10 bases from J, the junction contained 14 bases not matched to a gene. The CDR3 runs 16 residues. CDR1 and CDR2 (germline): LGHNA, YSLEER. CDR3 nucleotide sequence: TGCGCCAGCAGCCAGGGGAGCCCAGGGGGTAGCGGAAAACTGTTTTTT. Translated, it gives CASSQGSPGGSGKLFF.

This clone was found once. The gene calls are TRBV19 and TRBJ1-3; D might be TRBD1 (6 bases). Trimming left V 3 bases short and J 2 bases short, with 11 bases between. The CDR3 spans 15 residues. From germline, CDR1 is LNHDA and CDR2 SQIVND (reference sequence). CDR3 coding DNA: TGTGCCAGTAGTATTCGAACAGGGACTGGAAACACCATATATTTT. Protein product: CASSIRTGTGNTIYF.

The CDR3 here is CAWESGTSGGNSYNEQFF. In DNA form, the CDR3 reads TGTGCCTGGGAGTCCGGGACTAGCGGAGGGAACTCCTACAATGAGCAGTTCTTC. The chain links TRBV30 to TRBJ2-1; 11 positions match TRBD2. Looked up from germline, CDR1 is GTSNPN and CDR2 is SVGIG (reference sequence). There are 18 residues in the CDR3. Trimming took 5 bases from V and 0 from J; bases not matched to a gene: 12.

The chain has TRBV11-2 and TRBJ2-5; D might be TRBD1 (6 bases). Germline V CDR1 and CDR2: SGHAT, FQNNGV. The CDR3 is made up of 15 amino acids. Trimming removed 5 bases from V and 2 bases from J, with 15 bases in between. The chain's CDR3 is CASSPYGTIQETQYF. CDR3 bases: TGTGCCAGCAGCCCATACGGGACAATACAAGAGACCCAGTACTTC.